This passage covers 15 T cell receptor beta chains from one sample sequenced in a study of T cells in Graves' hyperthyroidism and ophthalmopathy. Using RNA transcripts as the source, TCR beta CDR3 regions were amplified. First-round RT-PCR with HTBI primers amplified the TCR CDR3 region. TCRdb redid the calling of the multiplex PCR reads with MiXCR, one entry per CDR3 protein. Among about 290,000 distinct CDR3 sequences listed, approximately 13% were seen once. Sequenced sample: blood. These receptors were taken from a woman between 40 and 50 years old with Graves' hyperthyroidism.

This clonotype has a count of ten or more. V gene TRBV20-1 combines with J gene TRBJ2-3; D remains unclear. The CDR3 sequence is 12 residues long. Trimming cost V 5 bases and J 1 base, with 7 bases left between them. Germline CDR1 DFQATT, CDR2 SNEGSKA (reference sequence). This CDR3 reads CSAGLGTDTQYF. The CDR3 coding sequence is TGCAGTGCTGGCCTAGGCACAGATACGCAGTATTTT.

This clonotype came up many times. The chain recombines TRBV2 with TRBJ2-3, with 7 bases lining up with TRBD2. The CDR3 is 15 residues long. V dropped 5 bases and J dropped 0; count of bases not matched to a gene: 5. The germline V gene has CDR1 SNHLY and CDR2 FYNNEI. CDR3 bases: TGTGCCAGCAGTTTTAGCGGGTCTAGCACAGATACGCAGTATTTT. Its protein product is CASSFSGSSTDTQYF.

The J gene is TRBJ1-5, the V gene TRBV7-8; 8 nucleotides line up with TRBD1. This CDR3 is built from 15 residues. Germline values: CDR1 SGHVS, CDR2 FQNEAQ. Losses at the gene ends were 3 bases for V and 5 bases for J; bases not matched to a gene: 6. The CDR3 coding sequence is TGTGCCAGCAGCTTCTGGACAGGGAGGGATCAGCCCCAGCATTTT. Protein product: CASSFWTGRDQPQHF.

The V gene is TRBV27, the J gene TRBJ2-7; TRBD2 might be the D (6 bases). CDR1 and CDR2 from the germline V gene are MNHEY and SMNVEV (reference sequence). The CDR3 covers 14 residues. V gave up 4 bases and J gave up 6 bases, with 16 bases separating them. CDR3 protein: CASSSTGLGSEQYF. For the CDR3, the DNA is TGTGCCAGCAGTTCGACTGGCCTCGGGAGCGAGCAGTACTTC.

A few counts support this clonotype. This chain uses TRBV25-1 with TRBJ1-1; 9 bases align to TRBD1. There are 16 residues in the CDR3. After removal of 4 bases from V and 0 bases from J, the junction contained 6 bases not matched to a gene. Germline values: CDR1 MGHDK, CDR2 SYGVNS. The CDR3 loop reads CASSAGTGLMNTEAFF. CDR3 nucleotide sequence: TGTGCCAGCAGTGCCGGGACAGGGCTCATGAACACTGAAGCTTTCTTT.

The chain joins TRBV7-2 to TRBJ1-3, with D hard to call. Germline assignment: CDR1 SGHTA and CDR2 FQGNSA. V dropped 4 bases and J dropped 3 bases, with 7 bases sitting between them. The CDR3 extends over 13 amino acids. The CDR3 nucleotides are TGTGCCAGCAGCTCCGACATTGGAAACACCATATATTTT. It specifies CASSSDIGNTIYF.

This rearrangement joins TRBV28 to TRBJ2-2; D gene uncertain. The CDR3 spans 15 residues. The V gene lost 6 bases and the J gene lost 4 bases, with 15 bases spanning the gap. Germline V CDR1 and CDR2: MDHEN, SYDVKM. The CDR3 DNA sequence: TGTGCCAGCAGATACACCCGTGTTGGCACCGGGGAGCTGTTTTTT. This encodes CASRYTRVGTGELFF.

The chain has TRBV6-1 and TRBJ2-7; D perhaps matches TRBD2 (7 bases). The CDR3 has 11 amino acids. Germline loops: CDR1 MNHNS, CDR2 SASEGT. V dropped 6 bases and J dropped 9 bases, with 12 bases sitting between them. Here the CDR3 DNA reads TGTGCCAGCAGGTGGGAGGGGGTGCAGTACTTC. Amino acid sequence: CASRWEGVQYF.

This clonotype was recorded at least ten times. The CDR3, as DNA: TGTGCCACCAGTGCATTTGAGGACGGGGAAGCTTTCTTT. This translates into CATSAFEDGEAFF. The J gene is TRBJ1-1, the V gene TRBV24-1, with D unclear. The V gene's germline CDR1 is KGHDR and CDR2 SFDVKD. The CDR3 totals 13 residues. V lost 5 bases and J lost 8, with 14 bases in between.

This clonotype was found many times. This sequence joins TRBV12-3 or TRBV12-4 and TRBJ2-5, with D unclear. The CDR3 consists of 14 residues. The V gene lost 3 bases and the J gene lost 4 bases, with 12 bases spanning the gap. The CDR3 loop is CASSFFVKGETQYF. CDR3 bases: TGTGCCAGCAGTTTTTTCGTGAAGGGAGAGACCCAGTACTTC.

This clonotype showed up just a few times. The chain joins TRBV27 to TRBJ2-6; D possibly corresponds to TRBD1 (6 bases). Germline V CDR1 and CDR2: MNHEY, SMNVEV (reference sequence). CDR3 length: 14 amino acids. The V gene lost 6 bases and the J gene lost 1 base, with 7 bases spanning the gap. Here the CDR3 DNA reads TGTGCCAGCAGGAGGGGGTCTGGGGCCAACGTCCTGACTTTC. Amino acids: CASRRGSGANVLTF.

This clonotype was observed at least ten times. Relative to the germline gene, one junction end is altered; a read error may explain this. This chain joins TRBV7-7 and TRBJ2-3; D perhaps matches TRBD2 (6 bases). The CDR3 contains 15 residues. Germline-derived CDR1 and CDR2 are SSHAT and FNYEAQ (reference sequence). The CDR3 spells CASSLTSMSTDTQYF. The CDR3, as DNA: TGTGCTAGCAGCTTAACTAGCATGAGCACAGATACGCAGTATTTT.

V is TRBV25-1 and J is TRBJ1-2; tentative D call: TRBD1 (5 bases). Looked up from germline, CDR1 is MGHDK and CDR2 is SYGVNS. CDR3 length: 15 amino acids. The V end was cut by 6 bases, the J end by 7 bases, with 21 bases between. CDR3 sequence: CASRSDDQGLTGYTF. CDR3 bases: TGTGCCAGCAGGAGCGACGACCAGGGTTTAACTGGCTACACCTTC.

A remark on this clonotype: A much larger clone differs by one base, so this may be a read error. CDR3 in amino acids: CASSLGPDRGFYEKLFF. The DNA of the CDR3 is TGTGCCAGCAGTTTAGGCCCGGACAGGGGCTTTTATGAAAAACTGTTTTTT. V is TRBV12-3 or TRBV12-4 and J is TRBJ1-4; 9 nucleotides line up with TRBD1. CDR3 length: 17 amino acids. After removal of 1 base from V and 6 bases from J, the junction contained 9 bases not matched to a gene.

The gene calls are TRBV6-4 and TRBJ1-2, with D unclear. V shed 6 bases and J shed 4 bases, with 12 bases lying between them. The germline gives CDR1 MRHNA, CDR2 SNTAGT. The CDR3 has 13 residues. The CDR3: CASSPDMGYGYTF. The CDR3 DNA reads TGTGCCAGCAGCCCTGACATGGGCTATGGCTACACCTTC.